The 14 T cell receptor beta chains reported below all come from one sample, sequenced in a study of T-cell memory formation after mild COVID-19. TCRdb re-analysed the 5' RACE reads in MiXCR, keeping a single row per CDR3 protein. Found here are some 300,000 distinct CDR3 sequences, 20% to 25% of them singletons; the top ten hold around a fifth. The sequencing sample was made of PBMCs or a T cell subset sorted from them (not recorded which). Receptors originate from a man aged 18-30 years who had mild COVID-19 (a few samples of this study predate the infection). Cell type and time point are not known.

This clonotype was picked up a small number of times. The junction shows a germline mismatch at one end, possibly a read error. This chain connects TRBV7-7 to TRBJ2-3; possibly TRBD2 for D (5 bases). This CDR3 contains 13 residues. Germline lookup yields CDR1 SSHAT and CDR2 FNYEAQ (reference sequence). CDR3 sequence (DNA): TGTGCTAGCAGCTTGTCTGAGGGAGATACGCAGTATTTT. It yields the protein CASSLSEGDTQYF.

The sample holds one count of this clonotype. The chain employs TRBV6-1 and TRBJ1-2, with D possibly being TRBD1 (6 bases). The V gene lost 0 bases and the J gene lost 4 bases, with 12 bases spanning the gap. Germline V gene sequence: CDR1 MNHNS, CDR2 SASEGT. CDR3 length equals 15 residues. The CDR3 DNA reads as TGTGCCAGCAGTGAAGCGTGGGGGGCAGGCTATGGCTACACCTTC. Its translation: CASSEAWGAGYGYTF.

This clonotype was detected only a few times. The CDR3 DNA follows: TGTGCCAGCAGCAGGACAGGGTGGAGTGGTGGCTACACCTTC. This sequence encodes CASSRTGWSGGYTF. This chain joins TRBV6-5 and TRBJ1-2, with 8 positions matching TRBD1. CDR1 and CDR2 (germline): MNHEY, SVGAGI. The J segment lost 7 bases and the V segment lost 6 bases, leaving 10 bases of the junction unmatched. CDR3 length: 14 residues.

This rearrangement joins TRBV4-3 to TRBJ2-3; TRBD2 agrees at 8 bases. The ends lost 1 base at V and 4 bases at J; junction bases unmatched: 10. CDR3 length: 17 residues. From germline, CDR1 is LGHNA and CDR2 YSLEER. CDR3 DNA sequence: TGCGCCAGCAGCCAAGGACCACGGGGGGGCCCCGCAGATACGCAGTATTTT. Protein product: CASSQGPRGGPADTQYF.

In its sample, this clonotype was seen a few times. J is TRBJ2-7 and V is TRBV4-3; the D gene is possibly TRBD2 (5 bases). CDR1 and CDR2 (germline): LGHNA, YSLEER. The CDR3 sequence is 16 residues long. The V and J ends lost 0 bases and 1 base respectively, with 13 bases between them. CDR3 loop: CASSQDSLSGSYEQYV. The CDR3 bases are TGCGCCAGCAGCCAAGATTCCCTGTCGGGATCCTACGAGCAGTACGTC.

The chain couples TRBV12-3 or TRBV12-4 to TRBJ1-5; possible D gene TRBD1, 6 bases. CDR3 length equals 15 residues. V was pared by 6 bases and J by 3 bases, with 15 bases between. CDR3 coding DNA: TGTGCCAGCAGCCCTCGGGGGCTTGACAATCAGCCCCAGCATTTT. This encodes CASSPRGLDNQPQHF.

This clonotype was recorded many times. The CDR3 bases are TGTGCCAGCAGCTCGGCTATAGCGGGGGGCTCAGATACGCAGTATTTT. It translates to CASSSAIAGGSDTQYF. This chain connects TRBV7-9 to TRBJ2-3, with 10 bases matching TRBD2. V was clipped by 4 bases and J by 4 bases; unmatched bases: 8. Per the germline V gene, CDR1 is SEHNR and CDR2 is FQNEAQ (reference sequence). The CDR3 runs 16 residues. Looking up the rest from reference TRBV7-9 and TRBJ2-3 gives the full variable domain: DTGVSQNPRHKITKRGQNVTFRCDPISEHNRLYWYRQTLGQGPEFLTYFQNEAQLEKSRLLSDRFSAERPKGSFSTLEIQRTEQGDSAMYLCASSSAIAGGSDTQYFGPGTRLTVL.

This chain links TRBV2 with TRBJ2-1; tentatively, D is TRBD1 (6 bases). Trimming removed 2 bases from V and 9 bases from J, with 17 bases in between. From germline, CDR1 is SNHLY and CDR2 FYNNEI. The CDR3 spans 15 residues. CDR3 DNA sequence: TGTGCCAGCAGTGAAATTGGGCCAGCAGGGGCTGAGCAGTTCTTC. It specifies CASSEIGPAGAEQFF.

Concerning this clonotype: A read error may account for a junction end that differs from germline. This chain connects TRBV3-1 to TRBJ2-2, with a weak D call TRBD2 (5 bases). CDR3 length: 14 residues. Germline CDR1 is LGHDT and CDR2 is YNNKEL (reference sequence). The CDR3 coding sequence is TGTGCAAGCAGCACCGGGATGGACACCGGGGAGCTGTTTTTT. This sequence encodes CASSTGMDTGELFF.

J is TRBJ1-1 and V is TRBV2, with D perhaps matching TRBD1 (5 bases). In germline, CDR1 is SNHLY, CDR2 FYNNEI. The CDR3 extends over 13 amino acids. V lost 8 bases, J lost 4 bases, and 14 bases lay in between. CDR3 in DNA: TGTGCCAGCGGAGGGCAGGGAGGCACTGAAGCTTTCTTT. Translated, it gives CASGGQGGTEAFF.

This clonotype was seen only a few times. The rearrangement joins TRBV2 to TRBJ2-1; 10 positions agree with TRBD2. CDR3 length equals 15 residues. Germline V gives CDR1 SNHLY, CDR2 FYNNEI. The V and J ends lost 5 bases and 7 bases, in that order; junction bases with no gene match: 8. CDR3 loop: CASSPTAGGLNEQFF. In nucleotides, the CDR3 is TGTGCCAGCAGTCCAACAGCGGGGGGGCTTAATGAGCAGTTCTTC. Together with reference TRBV2 and TRBJ2-1, the CDR3 gives the full variable domain: EPEVTQTPSHQVTQMGQEVILRCVPISNHLYFYWYRQILGQKVEFLVSFYNNEISEKSEIFDDQFSVERPDGSNFTLKIRSTKLEDSAMYFCASSPTAGGLNEQFFGPGTRLTVL.

The rearrangement links TRBV4-1 to TRBJ2-3; D gene unclear. The CDR3 length is 16 residues. Per the germline V gene, CDR1 is MGHRA and CDR2 is YSYEKL. V lost 0 bases, J lost 1 base, and 11 bases lay in between. CDR3 loop: CASSQDSRARTDTQYF. For the CDR3, the DNA is TGCGCCAGCAGCCAAGATAGTCGGGCTCGCACAGATACGCAGTATTTT.

V and J are TRBV4-1 and TRBJ2-1, with TRBD2 identical over 8 bases. V gave up 3 bases and J gave up 3 bases; unmatched junction bases: 10. Germline loops: CDR1 MGHRA, CDR2 YSYEKL. The CDR3 loop spans 17 amino acids. The CDR3 is CASSQLQRGPIYNEQFF. The CDR3 DNA is TGCGCCAGCAGCCAGCTTCAGCGGGGGCCAATCTACAATGAGCAGTTCTTC.

V is TRBV20-1 and J is TRBJ2-1; D perhaps matches TRBD2 (6 bases). Germline CDR1 DFQATT, CDR2 SNEGSKA (reference sequence). V was shortened by 5 bases and J by 4 bases, with 18 bases between the two germline ends. The CDR3 has 15 residues. The CDR3 region is CSARQPGLPYNEQFF. In nucleotides, the CDR3 is TGCAGTGCTCGACAACCGGGACTTCCTTACAATGAGCAGTTCTTC.